Sequencing of this T cell receptor beta chain was carried out in a study of T cell changes during pregnancy in multiple sclerosis. Measured with immunoSEQ multiplex PCR; TCRdb has only the in-frame clones, and not every one. The table has approximately 30,000 clones, 75% to 95% seen once. V shed 7 bases and J shed 1 base, with 20 bases lying between them. CDR3 size: 15 residues. CDR1 is SQVTM, CDR2 ANQGSEA, per germline. This chain links TRBV29-1 with TRBJ2-7; D may be TRBD2 (6 bases). The sample consisted of CD8+ T cells from peripheral blood mononuclear cells, taken in the first trimester of pregnancy. This sequence originates from a female donor with multiple sclerosis, enrolled in a pregnancy study. CDR3 nucleotides: TGCAGCGCTCCTAAAAGAGCGGGTGGGTCCTACGAGCAGTACTTC. It translates to CSAPKRAGGSYEQYF.